The 17 T cell receptor beta chains below all came from one sample that was sequenced in a study of graft-versus-host responses after intestinal transplantation (dated by TCRdb to the early 2020s). The sample's time point, from its label and the paper: cells obtained before transplantation from donor or recipient. Their specific antigens are unknown. To prepare the library, the immunoSEQ multiplex PCR assay was applied. Drawn from immuneACCESS, this table holds only the in-frame rearrangements with V and J called that TCRdb kept. Clones are partly lost; checked studies trace under half to an unresolved V gene and leave the rest unexplained. This sample is represented by 96,000 or so clones; around nine tenths of them were singletons. The ten largest clones add up to 0.15% to 0.2% of the sample. The sample was unstimulated CD4+ T cells sorted from spleen or lymph node cells, taken before intestinal transplant. These TCRs come from a human donor who received an intestinal transplant.

J is TRBJ1-6 and V is TRBV6-6; D may be TRBD1 (6 bases). V lost 5 bases and J 3 bases, leaving 11 bases between the germline ends. The germline CDR1 and CDR2 sequences are MNHNY and SVGAGI (reference sequence). This CDR3 contains 15 residues. The CDR3 sequence is CASSPGQDYNSPLHF. The CDR3 nucleotides read TGTGCCAGCAGTCCGGGACAAGACTATAATTCACCCCTCCACTTT.

The CDR3 nucleotides are TGTGCCAGCTTGGGACAGGGACAAACTGAAGCTTTCTTT. Translating gives CASLGQGQTEAFF. This chain joins TRBV6-5 and TRBJ1-1; the match to TRBD1 covers 9 bases. Germline V lookup: CDR1 MNHEY, CDR2 SVGAGI. This CDR3 has 13 residues. V was clipped by 8 bases and J by 5 bases; unmatched bases: 6.

This clone was seen a few times. The chain carries TRBV5-4 and TRBJ1-3, with 9 bases aligning to TRBD1. Germline V gene data show CDR1 as SGHNT and CDR2 as YYREEE (reference sequence). The CDR3 runs 15 residues. The junction had 5 bases not matched to a gene; V was cut back by 4 bases and J by 3 bases. Here the CDR3 DNA reads TGTGCCAGCAGCCAACAGGGGGCAGGTGGAAACACCATATATTTT. Encoded protein: CASSQQGAGGNTIYF.

The chain carries TRBV11-1 and TRBJ1-1; 11 nucleotides agree with TRBD1. Germline V CDR1 and CDR2: SGHAT, FQDESV (reference sequence). Trimming removed 7 bases from V and 5 bases from J; junction bases left unmatched: 9. This CDR3 comprises 15 residues. CDR3 DNA: TGTGCCAGCACCCGGACAGGGGGCAGTAGGACTGAAGCTTTCTTT. Its translation: CASTRTGGSRTEAFF. Variable domain in full (rest from reference TRBV11-1 and TRBJ1-1): EAEVAQSPRYKITEKSQAVAFWCDPISGHATLYWYRQILGQGPELLVQFQDESVVDDSQLPKDRFSAERLKGVDSTLKIQPAELGDSAMYLCASTRTGGSRTEAFFGQGTRLTVV.

The gene calls are TRBV7-3 and TRBJ2-5, with 8 positions matching TRBD1. The CDR3 totals 17 residues. V lost 2 bases and J lost 4; bases outside the gene matches: 12. The germline gives CDR1 SGHTA, CDR2 FQGTGA. The chain's CDR3 is CASSLANRDRTGETQYF. CDR3 nucleotide sequence: TGTGCCAGCAGCTTAGCAAACCGGGACAGGACAGGAGAGACCCAGTACTTC. The entire variable domain, with the rest obtained from reference TRBV7-3 and TRBJ2-5, is as follows: GAGVSQTPSNKVTEKGKYVELRCDPISGHTALYWYRQSLGQGPEFLIYFQGTGAADDSGLPNDRFFAVRPEGSVSTLKIQRTERGDSAVYLCASSLANRDRTGETQYFGPGTRLLVL.

The chain carries TRBV5-1 and TRBJ2-7; the match to TRBD2 covers 13 bases. This CDR3 comprises 20 residues. Germline lookup yields CDR1 SGHRS and CDR2 YFSETQ. V was pared by 3 bases and J by 4 bases, with 19 bases of the junction left unmatched. The chain's CDR3 is CASSSTRTSGSNPFQYEQYF. CDR3 DNA sequence: TGCGCCAGCAGCTCAACAAGGACTAGCGGGAGTAATCCCTTCCAATACGAGCAGTACTTC.

This clone came up a few times. V usage is TRBV5-1 and J usage is TRBJ1-5, with D possibly being TRBD1 (5 bases). The length of the CDR3 is 17 residues. V was clipped by 0 bases and J by 4 bases, with 17 bases between them. The V gene's germline CDR1 is SGHRS and CDR2 YFSETQ. This CDR3 reads CASSLADGGGSNQPQHF. DNA for the CDR3: TGCGCCAGCAGCTTGGCCGATGGGGGGGGAAGTAATCAGCCCCAGCATTTT.

The chain uses TRBV19 and TRBJ1-2, with D tentatively TRBD1 (6 bases). The germline V gene has CDR1 LNHDA and CDR2 SQIVND (reference sequence). CDR3 length: 14 amino acids. Trimming removed 5 bases at V and 2 bases at J, with 12 bases between. The CDR3 loop is CASSPHDRNYGYTF. The CDR3 coding sequence is TGTGCCAGTAGTCCCCACGACAGGAACTATGGCTACACCTTC.

The chain combines TRBV2 with TRBJ2-4, with no clear D. CDR3 size: 15 residues. Trimming shortened V by 2 bases and J by 0 bases, and 8 bases separated the two germline ends. The germline V gene encodes CDR1 SNHLY and CDR2 FYNNEI. As DNA, the CDR3 is TGTGCCAGCAGTGAACAGGATCTAGCCAAAAACATTCAGTACTTC. Residues: CASSEQDLAKNIQYF.

The CDR3 is CASSAIAGGGTQYF. The CDR3, as DNA: TGTGCCAGCAGCGCAATAGCGGGAGGCGGGACCCAGTACTTC. The chain has TRBV9 and TRBJ2-5; 10 positions match TRBD2. The CDR3 spans 14 residues. With V trimmed by 3 bases and J by 7 bases, 6 bases remained unmatched. CDR1 is SGDLS, CDR2 YYNGEE, per germline.

This clone has just one count. This chain uses TRBV23-1 with TRBJ2-5; a possible D gene is TRBD1 (5 bases). TRBV23-1 is filed as an ORF, its function uncertain. The CDR3 sequence is 17 residues long. V dropped 1 base and J dropped 1 base, with 16 bases sitting between them. CDR3 sequence: CASSQWPAQGSQETQYF. Written as DNA, the CDR3 is TGCGCCAGCAGTCAATGGCCCGCCCAGGGAAGCCAAGAGACCCAGTACTTC.

V gene TRBV9 combines with J gene TRBJ2-2; D is unresolved. This CDR3 contains 17 residues. The ends were cut back, 0 bases at V and 4 bases at J, with 16 bases in the middle. Germline lookup yields CDR1 SGDLS and CDR2 YYNGEE. The CDR3 is CASSVALLRTGTGELFF. The CDR3 DNA reads TGTGCCAGCAGCGTAGCGCTTCTCCGAACGGGCACCGGGGAGCTGTTTTTT.

V usage is TRBV6-1 and J usage is TRBJ1-1, with D perhaps matching TRBD1 (5 bases). CDR1 and CDR2 from the germline V gene are MNHNS and SASEGT. Trimming pared 11 bases from V and 7 bases from J, leaving 14 bases between. The CDR3 consists of 11 residues. The CDR3 reads CAGGGALEAFF. The CDR3, as DNA: TGTGCCGGCGGAGGGGCCCTTGAAGCTTTCTTT.

This chain links TRBV29-1 with TRBJ2-5, with a possible D match to TRBD2 (6 bases). The V and J ends lost 4 bases and 7 bases respectively, with 16 bases between them. Germline V gives CDR1 SQVTM, CDR2 ANQGSEA. CDR3 length: 13 residues. CDR3 in DNA: TGCAGCGTTGCTTCGGGGGAGATGGGGACCCAGTACTTC. Its translation: CSVASGEMGTQYF.

The CDR3 loop is CASSPIAGGVYNEQFF. In nucleotides, the CDR3 is TGTGCCAGTAGTCCCATAGCGGGAGGAGTCTACAATGAGCAGTTCTTC. The chain is built from TRBV19 and TRBJ2-1; 10 bases fit TRBD2. CDR3 length equals 16 residues. Trimming at V came to 5 bases and at J to 3 bases, leaving 7 bases not matched to a gene. CDR1 is LNHDA and CDR2 is SQIVND in the germline V gene (reference sequence).

V usage is TRBV30 and J usage is TRBJ1-6; 8 bases line up with TRBD1. The V gene end was trimmed by 8 bases and the J gene end by 10 bases; junction bases not matched to a gene: 19. Per the germline V gene, CDR1 is GTSNPN and CDR2 is SVGIG (reference sequence). This CDR3 region has 16 residues. CDR3 loop: CALDGGRQGFFSPLHF. CDR3 in DNA: TGTGCCCTAGATGGGGGGAGACAGGGGTTTTTCTCACCCCTCCACTTT. Full variable domain (outside the CDR3, taken from reference TRBV30 and TRBJ1-6): SQTIHQWPATLVQPVGSPLSLECTVEGTSNPNLYWYRQAAGRGLQLLFYSVGIGQISSEVPQNLSASRPQDRQFILSSKKLLLSDSGFYLCALDGGRQGFFSPLHFGNGTRLTVT.

This rearrangement joins TRBV5-1 to TRBJ2-5; 7 nucleotides line up with TRBD1. J lost 1 base, V lost 3 bases, and 3 bases had no gene match. CDR3 length equals 14 residues. CDR1 is SGHRS and CDR2 is YFSETQ in the germline V gene. The chain's CDR3 is CASSSWTGQETQYF. CDR3 DNA: TGCGCCAGCAGCTCCTGGACAGGCCAAGAGACCCAGTACTTC.